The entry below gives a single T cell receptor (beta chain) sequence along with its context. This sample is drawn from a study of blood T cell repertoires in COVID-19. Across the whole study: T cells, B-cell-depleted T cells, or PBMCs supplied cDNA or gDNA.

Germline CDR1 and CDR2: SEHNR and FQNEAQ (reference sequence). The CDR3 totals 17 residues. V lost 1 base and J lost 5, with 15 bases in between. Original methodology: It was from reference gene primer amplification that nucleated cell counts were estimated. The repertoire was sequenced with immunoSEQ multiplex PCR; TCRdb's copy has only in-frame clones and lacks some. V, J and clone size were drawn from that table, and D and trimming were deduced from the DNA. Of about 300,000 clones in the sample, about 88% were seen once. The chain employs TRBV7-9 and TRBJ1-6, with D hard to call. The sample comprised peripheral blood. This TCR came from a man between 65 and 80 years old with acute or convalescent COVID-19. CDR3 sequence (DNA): TGTGCCAGCAGCTTAGTTTTAGGCGGATTCGATAATTCACCCCTCCACTTT. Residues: CASSLVLGGFDNSPLHF.